This T cell receptor (beta chain) was sequenced in a study of STAT5B mutations in CD4+ large granular lymphocyte leukemia (dated by TCRdb to the early 2020s). In the study overall: Among healthy controls, the CDR3 'QG' motif was associated with a particular HLA allele. The study compared the TCRbeta repertoires of patients with CD4+ T-cell large granular lymphocyte leukemia against the TCRbeta repertoires of healthy blood donors. Flow cytometry performed on FACSCanto II or FACSVerse showed that the purified fractions had more than 95% purity among lymphocytes.

The paper's findings and limits, for the study overall: The data were not HLA-matched, and the higher clonality in CD4+ T-LGLL than in CD8+ T-LGLL could be due to the relatively small sample size. Main leukemic clonotypes were private to each patient, although roughly 25% of the main leukemic clonotypes were found at low frequency in the non-leukemic repertoires of other patients. Enrichment of TRBV06-family usage was observed among the top patient clones (8/27) relative to healthy controls (2/35). CD4-sorted patient repertoires appeared more clonal than healthy CD4+ repertoires, and this difference persisted after removing the putative leukemic clones.

About this clone: No antigen is known for it. Base qualities are not at hand, and no much larger clone is one base apart.

The immunoSEQ assay at survey resolution was used to sequence TCRbeta rearrangements from genomic DNA. Concerning the study's data processing: In the TCR sequencing data, the lowest productive clonotype frequency that could be detected was 2.59 x 10-5. Only productive TCRbeta rearrangements, meaning sequences that were complete and in-frame, were kept for the analyses. Simpson clonality, calculated in the immunoSEQ Analyzer version 3.0, was used as the measure of sample clonality. Clones were grouped by frequency into very rare, small, medium, large (1-20%) or hyperexpanded (>20%) categories. Generation probabilities were estimated with OLGA 1.2.3, V-gene circos plots were generated with VDJtools, specificities were searched for in VDJdb, and CDR3 motifs were identified with GLIPH. TCRdb took this table from immuneACCESS and kept in-frame rearrangements with V and J called. Such tables lack part of the clones; where checked against another copy, unresolved V genes explain under half of the gap, and the rest is unexplained. The DNA gave D and trimming, while V, J and clone size come from that table. This sample is represented by 37,000 or so clones; roughly 76% of them were singletons. The leading ten clones occupy around 3.5% of the sample.

The CDR3 has 14 amino acids, counting the end cysteine and phenylalanine. The DNA shown is the 42-base CDR3, in frame from base 1. According to the germline V gene, CDR1 reads SGHTA and CDR2 reads FQGNSA. V loses 6 bases, J loses 5 bases, and the germline ends lie 17 bases apart. Buffy coats from over 35 blood donors, supplied by the Finnish Red Cross blood service, were used as healthy controls. All TCR-sequenced material derived from peripheral blood: patient blood samples and healthy donor buffy coats. Ficoll-Hypaque gradient centrifugation was used to isolate peripheral blood mononuclear cells. For the healthy controls, CD4+ cells were obtained from buffy coats by magnetic purification. Genomic DNA was extracted with the Gentra Puregene Cell and Tissue kit and quantified on a Qubit 2.0 fluorometer.

The sequence was collected from a human donor in good health. The chain uses TRBV7-2 and TRBJ2-7, with a weak D call of TRBD2 (5 bases match). The specimen was CD4+ T cells from blood buffy coats. For the CDR3, the sequence is CASSAGIASHEQYF. The base sequence is TGTGCCAGCAGTGCCGGCATAGCGTCCCACGAGCAGTACTTC.